The rows below give T cell receptor beta chains drawn from one sample of a study of OX40 agonist ivuxolimab in advanced cancers. The table came from immunoSEQ multiplex PCR; TCRdb's copy has only in-frame clones and leaves some out. The data show about 60,000 clones, approximately 78% seen once. The source was CD4+ or CD8+ T cells sorted from blood, collected in a trial of the OX40 agonist ivuxolimab. Source of these receptors: an adult with an advanced solid tumor such as melanoma, head and neck, liver or kidney cancer. The CDR3 runs from the conserved cysteine through the conserved F or W. The D gene is left open where the match is weak. Size tells how often a clone was seen (once, few, many) or the class of an expanded clone, and some rows leave it out.

TRBD2,NA,TRBJ2-7,TRBV6-5,TGTGCCAGCAGCTTCAGACTAGCGGGGCGCGAGCAGTACTTC,CASSFRLAGREQYF
NA,NA,TRBJ2-6,TRBV6-5,TGTGCCAGCAGTTTACTCGGAAGCTCTGGGGCCAACGTCCTGACTTTC,CASSLLGSSGANVLTF
NA,once,TRBJ2-1,TRBV5-5,TGTGCCAGCAGCTTCGGCGTCAATGAGCAGTTCTTC,CASSFGVNEQFF
NA,NA,TRBJ2-1,TRBV10-3,TGTGCCATCAGTGAGTCAGGGGTGGAGCAGTTCTTC,CAISESGVEQFF
NA,NA,TRBJ2-1,TRBV9,TGTGCCAGCAGCCTTACCCAATACAATGAGCAGTTCTTC,CASSLTQYNEQFF
TRBD2,NA,TRBJ2-1,TRBV6-6,TGTGCCAGCACCTCCCCCGGCTTGACGGGAGGGGGTGAGCAGTTCTTC,CASTSPGLTGGGEQFF
NA,NA,TRBJ1-2,TRBV9,TGTGCCAGCAGCGCTACGGGGGGGCGCGGTGGCTACACCTTC,CASSATGGRGGYTF
NA,NA,TRBJ2-2,TRBV11-1,TGTGCCAGCAGCTTAGGCTTGGGCGGGGAGCTGTTTTTT,CASSLGLGGELFF
TRBD1,once,TRBJ1-4,TRBV7-8,TGTGCCAGCAGCAGGATAGGGGGCGTCCGTGAAAAACTGTTTTTT,CASSRIGGVREKLFF
TRBD2,NA,TRBJ2-3,TRBV25-1,TGTGCCAGCAGTGAACTAGCGGGAGCGCAGTATTTT,CASSELAGAQYF
TRBD2,NA,TRBJ2-2,TRBV4-2,TGTGCCAGCAGCCAAGATTATGGGGGGGACACCGGGGAGCTGTTTTTT,CASSQDYGGDTGELFF
NA,NA,TRBJ2-5,TRBV10-3,TGTGCCATCAGTGAGTCTCCACTAGTTTTAGAGACCCAGTACTTC,CAISESPLVLETQYF
NA,NA,TRBJ1-1,TRBV4-2,TGTGCCAGCAGCCAAAGGGGGGAGATCGCTTTCTTT,CASSQRGEIAFF
TRBD2,NA,TRBJ2-2,TRBV7-9,TGTGCCAGCAGCTTACTAGCGGGCGCAACCGGGGAGCTGTTTTTT,CASSLLAGATGELFF